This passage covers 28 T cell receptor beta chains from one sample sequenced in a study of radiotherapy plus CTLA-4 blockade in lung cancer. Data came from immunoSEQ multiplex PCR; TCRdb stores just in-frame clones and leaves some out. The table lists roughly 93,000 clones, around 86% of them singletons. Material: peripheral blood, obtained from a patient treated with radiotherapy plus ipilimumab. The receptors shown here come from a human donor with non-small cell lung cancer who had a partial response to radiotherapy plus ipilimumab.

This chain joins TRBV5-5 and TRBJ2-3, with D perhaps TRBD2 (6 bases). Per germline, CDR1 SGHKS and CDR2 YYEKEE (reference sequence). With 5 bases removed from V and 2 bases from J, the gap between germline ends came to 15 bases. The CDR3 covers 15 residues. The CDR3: CASSPGLKLTDTQYF. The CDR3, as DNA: TGTGCCAGCAGTCCGGGACTTAAACTCACAGATACGCAGTATTTT.

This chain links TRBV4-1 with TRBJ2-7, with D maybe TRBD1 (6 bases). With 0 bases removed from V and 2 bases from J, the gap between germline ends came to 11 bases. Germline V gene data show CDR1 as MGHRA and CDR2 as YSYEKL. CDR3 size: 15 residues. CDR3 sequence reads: CASSQDVRGTYEQYF. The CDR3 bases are TGCGCCAGCAGCCAAGACGTCAGGGGAACCTACGAGCAGTACTTC.

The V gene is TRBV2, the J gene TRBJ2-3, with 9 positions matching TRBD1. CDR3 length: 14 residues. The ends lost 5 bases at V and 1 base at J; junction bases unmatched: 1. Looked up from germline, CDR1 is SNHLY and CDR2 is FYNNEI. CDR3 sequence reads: CASSRQGGTDTQYF. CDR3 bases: TGTGCCAGCAGTAGACAGGGGGGCACAGATACGCAGTATTTT.

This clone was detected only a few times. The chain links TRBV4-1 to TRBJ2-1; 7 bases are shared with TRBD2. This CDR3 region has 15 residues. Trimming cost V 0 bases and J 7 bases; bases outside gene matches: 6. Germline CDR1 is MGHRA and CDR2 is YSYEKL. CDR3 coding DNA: TGCGCCAGCAGCCAAGAGCGGGAGTTAAAGAATGAGCAGTTCTTC. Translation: CASSQERELKNEQFF.

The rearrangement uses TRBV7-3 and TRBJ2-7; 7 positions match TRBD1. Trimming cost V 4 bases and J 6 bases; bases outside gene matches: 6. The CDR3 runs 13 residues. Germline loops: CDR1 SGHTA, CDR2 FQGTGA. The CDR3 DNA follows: TGTGCCAGCAGCTCAAGGGGGCAACGCGAGCAGTACTTC. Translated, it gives CASSSRGQREQYF.

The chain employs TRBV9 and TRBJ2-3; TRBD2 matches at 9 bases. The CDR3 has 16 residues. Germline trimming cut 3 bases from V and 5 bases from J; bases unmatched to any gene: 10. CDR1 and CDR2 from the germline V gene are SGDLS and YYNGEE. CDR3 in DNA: TGTGCCAGCAGCGCCCAACTAGCGGGTAGCGGAGATACGCAGTATTTT. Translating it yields CASSAQLAGSGDTQYF.

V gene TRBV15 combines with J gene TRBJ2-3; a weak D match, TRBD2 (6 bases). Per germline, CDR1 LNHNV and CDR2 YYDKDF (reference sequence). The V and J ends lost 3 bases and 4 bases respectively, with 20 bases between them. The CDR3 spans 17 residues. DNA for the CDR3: TGTGCCACCAGCAGGGGGGAATGGAGGGCCCTATCAGATACGCAGTATTTT. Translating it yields CATSRGEWRALSDTQYF. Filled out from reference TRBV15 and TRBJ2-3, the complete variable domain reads DAMVIQNPRYQVTQFGKPVTLSCSQTLNHNVMYWYQQKSSQAPKLLFHYYDKDFNNEADTPDNFQSRRPNTSFCFLDIRSPGLGDTAMYLCATSRGEWRALSDTQYFGPGTRLTVL.

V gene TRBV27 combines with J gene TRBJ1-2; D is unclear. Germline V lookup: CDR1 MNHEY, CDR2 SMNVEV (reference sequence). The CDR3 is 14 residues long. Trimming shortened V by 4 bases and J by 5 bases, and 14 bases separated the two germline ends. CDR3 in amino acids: CASSSTKQLYGYTF. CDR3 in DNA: TGTGCCAGCAGTTCTACCAAACAGCTTTATGGCTACACCTTC.

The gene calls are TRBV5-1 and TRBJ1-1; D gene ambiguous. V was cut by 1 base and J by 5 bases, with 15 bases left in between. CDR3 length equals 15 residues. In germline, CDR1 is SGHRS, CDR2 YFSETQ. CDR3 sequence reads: CASSLMAARGTEAFF. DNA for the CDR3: TGCGCCAGCAGCTTGATGGCGGCAAGAGGGACTGAAGCTTTCTTT.

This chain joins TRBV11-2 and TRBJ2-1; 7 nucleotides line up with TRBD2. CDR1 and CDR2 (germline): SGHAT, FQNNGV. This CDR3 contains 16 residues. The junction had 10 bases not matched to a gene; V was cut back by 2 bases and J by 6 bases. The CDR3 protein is CASSLTLAEGPNEQFF. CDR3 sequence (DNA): TGTGCCAGCAGCTTAACCCTAGCGGAAGGGCCCAATGAGCAGTTCTTC.

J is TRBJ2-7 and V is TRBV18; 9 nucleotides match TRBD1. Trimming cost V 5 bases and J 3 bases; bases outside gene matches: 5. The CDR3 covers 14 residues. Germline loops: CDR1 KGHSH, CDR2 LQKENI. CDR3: CASSDGQGFYEQYF. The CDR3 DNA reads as TGTGCCAGCTCAGATGGACAGGGGTTCTACGAGCAGTACTTC.

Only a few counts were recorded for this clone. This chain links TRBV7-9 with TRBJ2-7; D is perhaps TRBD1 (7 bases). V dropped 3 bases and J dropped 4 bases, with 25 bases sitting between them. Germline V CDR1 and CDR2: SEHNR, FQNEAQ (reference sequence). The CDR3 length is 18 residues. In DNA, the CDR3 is TGTGCCAGCAGCTTGGCAACTAGCAGGGGGATTAGGAATTACGAGCAGTACTTC. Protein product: CASSLATSRGIRNYEQYF.

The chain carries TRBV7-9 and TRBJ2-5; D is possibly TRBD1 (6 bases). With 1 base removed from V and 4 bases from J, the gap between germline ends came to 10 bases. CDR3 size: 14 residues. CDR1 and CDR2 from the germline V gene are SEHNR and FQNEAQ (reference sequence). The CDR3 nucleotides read TGTGCCAGCAGCTTAGTAGGGGGATCAGAGACCCAGTACTTC. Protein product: CASSLVGGSETQYF.

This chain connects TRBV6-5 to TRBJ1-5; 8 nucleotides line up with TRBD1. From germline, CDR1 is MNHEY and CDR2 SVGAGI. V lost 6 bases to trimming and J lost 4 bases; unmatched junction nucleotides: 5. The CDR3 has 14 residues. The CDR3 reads CASRRTGRNQPQHF. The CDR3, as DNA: TGTGCCAGCAGACGGACAGGGAGGAATCAGCCCCAGCATTTT.

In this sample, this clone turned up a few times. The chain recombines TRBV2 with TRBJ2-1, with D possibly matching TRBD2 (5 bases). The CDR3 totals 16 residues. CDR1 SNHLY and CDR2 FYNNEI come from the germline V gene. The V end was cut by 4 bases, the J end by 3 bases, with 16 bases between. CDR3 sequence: CASSASQADGYNEQFF. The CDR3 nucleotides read TGTGCCAGCAGTGCTTCCCAAGCGGACGGCTACAATGAGCAGTTCTTC.

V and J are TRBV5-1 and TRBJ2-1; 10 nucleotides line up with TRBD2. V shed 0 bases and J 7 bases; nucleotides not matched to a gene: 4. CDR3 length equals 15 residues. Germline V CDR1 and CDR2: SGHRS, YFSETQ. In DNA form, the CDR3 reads TGCGCCAGCAGCTTGGGAGCGGGAGGGGGAAATGAGCAGTTCTTC. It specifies CASSLGAGGGNEQFF.

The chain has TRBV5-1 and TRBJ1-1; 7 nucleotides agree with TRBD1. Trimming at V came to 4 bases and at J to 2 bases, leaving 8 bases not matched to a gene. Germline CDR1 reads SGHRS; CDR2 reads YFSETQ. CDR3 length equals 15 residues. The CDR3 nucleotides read TGCGCCAGCAGCACCGGGACAGAGTATAACACTGAAGCTTTCTTT. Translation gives CASSTGTEYNTEAFF.

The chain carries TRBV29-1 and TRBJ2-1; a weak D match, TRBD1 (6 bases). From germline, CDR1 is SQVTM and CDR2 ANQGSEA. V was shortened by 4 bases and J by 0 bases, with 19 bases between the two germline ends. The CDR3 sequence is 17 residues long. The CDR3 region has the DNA TGCAGCGTTGGAAGGAGTAGGGGACAAAGCTCCTACAATGAGCAGTTCTTC. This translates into CSVGRSRGQSSYNEQFF.

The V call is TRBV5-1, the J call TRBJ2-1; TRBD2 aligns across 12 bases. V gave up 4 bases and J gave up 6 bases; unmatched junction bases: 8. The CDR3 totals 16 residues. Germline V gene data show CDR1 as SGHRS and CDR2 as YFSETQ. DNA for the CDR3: TGCGCCAGCAGCCCCAGCCTAGCGGGAGGGGGCAATGAGCAGTTCTTC. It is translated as CASSPSLAGGGNEQFF. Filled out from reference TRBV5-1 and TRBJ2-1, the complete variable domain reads KAGVTQTPRYLIKTRGQQVTLSCSPISGHRSVSWYQQTPGQGLQFLFEYFSETQRNKGNFPGRFSGRQFSNSRSEMNVSTLELGDSALYLCASSPSLAGGGNEQFFGPGTRLTVL.

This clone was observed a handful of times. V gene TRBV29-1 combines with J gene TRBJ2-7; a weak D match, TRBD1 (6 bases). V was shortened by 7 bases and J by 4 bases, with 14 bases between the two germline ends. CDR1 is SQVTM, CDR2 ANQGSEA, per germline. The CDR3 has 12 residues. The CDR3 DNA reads TGCAGCGCGAACACAGGGAGATACGAGCAGTACTTC. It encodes CSANTGRYEQYF.

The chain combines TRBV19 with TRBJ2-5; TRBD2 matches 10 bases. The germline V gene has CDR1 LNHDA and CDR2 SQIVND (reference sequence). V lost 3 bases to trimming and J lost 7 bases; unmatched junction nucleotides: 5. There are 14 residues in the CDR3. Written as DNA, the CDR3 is TGTGCCAGTAGTATCACGGAGCGGGAGGGGACCCAGTACTTC. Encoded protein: CASSITEREGTQYF.

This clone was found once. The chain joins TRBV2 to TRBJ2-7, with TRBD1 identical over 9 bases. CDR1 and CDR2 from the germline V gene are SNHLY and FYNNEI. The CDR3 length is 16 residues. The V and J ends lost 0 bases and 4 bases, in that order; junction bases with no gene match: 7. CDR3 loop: CASSEAGTGSGYEQYF. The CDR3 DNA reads TGTGCCAGCAGTGAAGCCGGGACAGGGTCGGGGTACGAGCAGTACTTC.

DNA for the CDR3: TGTGCCAGAAGCCAGGACAGTTACGAGCAGTACTTC. This gives the protein CARSQDSYEQYF. The genes are TRBV5-3 and TRBJ2-5, with D perhaps TRBD1 (6 bases). TRBJ2-7 explains the end of the DNA better; the J call may be wrong. TRBV5-3 is classed as an ORF, of uncertain function. This CDR3 spans 12 amino acids.

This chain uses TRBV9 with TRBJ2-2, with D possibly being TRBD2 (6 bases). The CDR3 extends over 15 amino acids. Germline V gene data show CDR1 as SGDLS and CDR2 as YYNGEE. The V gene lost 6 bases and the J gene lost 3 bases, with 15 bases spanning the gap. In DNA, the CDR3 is TGTGCCAGCACGTTATTCGCGGGACACACCGGGGAGCTGTTTTTT. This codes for CASTLFAGHTGELFF.

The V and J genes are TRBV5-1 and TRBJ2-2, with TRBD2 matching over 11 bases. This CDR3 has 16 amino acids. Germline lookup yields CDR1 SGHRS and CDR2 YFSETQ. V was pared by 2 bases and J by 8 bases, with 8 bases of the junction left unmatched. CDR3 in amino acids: CASSLSLAGVRGELFF. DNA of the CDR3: TGCGCCAGCAGCTTATCACTAGCGGGAGTCCGAGGGGAGCTGTTTTTT.

The CDR3 reads CASSQGQYGYTF. In DNA form, the CDR3 reads TGTGCCAGCAGCCAGGGACAGTATGGCTACACCTTC. The V call is TRBV7-2, the J call TRBJ1-2; 7 bases are a match to TRBD1. The V segment lost 5 bases and the J segment 5 bases; nucleotides outside the gene matches: 2. The CDR3 has 12 residues. Per the germline V gene, CDR1 is SGHTA and CDR2 is FQGNSA. The full variable domain, completed using reference TRBV7-2 and TRBJ1-2, is GAGVSQSPSNKVTEKGKDVELRCDPISGHTALYWYRQSLGQGLEFLIYFQGNSAPDKSGLPSDRFSAERTGGSVSTLTIQRTQQEDSAVYLCASSQGQYGYTFGSGTRLTVV.

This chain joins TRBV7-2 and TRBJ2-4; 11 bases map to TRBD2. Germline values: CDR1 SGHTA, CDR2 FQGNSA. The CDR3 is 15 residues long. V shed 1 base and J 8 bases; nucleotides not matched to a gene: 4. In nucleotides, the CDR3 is TGTGCCAGCAGCTTAGGTTCTAGCGGGAGGTACATTCAGTACTTC. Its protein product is CASSLGSSGRYIQYF. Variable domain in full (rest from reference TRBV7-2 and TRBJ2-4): GAGVSQSPSNKVTEKGKDVELRCDPISGHTALYWYRQSLGQGLEFLIYFQGNSAPDKSGLPSDRFSAERTGGSVSTLTIQRTQQEDSAVYLCASSLGSSGRYIQYFGAGTRLSVL.

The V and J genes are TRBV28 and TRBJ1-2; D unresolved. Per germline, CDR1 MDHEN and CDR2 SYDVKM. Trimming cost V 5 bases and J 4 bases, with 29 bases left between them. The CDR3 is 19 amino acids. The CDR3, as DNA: TGTGCCAGCAGTCCACAACCCCCGGGTCCCGAGGCCAGCAGCTATGGCTACACCTTC. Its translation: CASSPQPPGPEASSYGYTF.